The T cell receptor beta chain described here comes from a study of T-cell memory formation after mild COVID-19 (TCRdb year 2021). For context, the study as a whole: TCR sequence clusters from the two donors were found to be largely donor specific. The cohort was made up of two young adult volunteers, one female and one male, who were previously healthy. In two donors, T-cell clones that expanded and contracted after mild COVID-19 were followed by sequencing TCRalpha and TCRbeta repertoires longitudinally.

TCRdb lists the instrument as Illumina NovaSeq 6000. TCRalpha and TCRbeta cDNA libraries were built by 5'RACE with constant-segment primers, adding sample barcodes and unique molecular identifiers. RNA was extracted from every sample with Trizol reagent. The libraries were amplified in two PCR steps, and the second step added a second sample barcode and Illumina TruSeq adapters. The libraries were sequenced on an Illumina NovaSeq using 2 x 150 bp paired-end reads. Per the source publication's procedure: Demultiplexing of reads and collapsing into UMI-guided consensus sequences were performed with migec v1.2.7. With mixcr v2.1.11, UMI consensuses were aligned to TRA and TRB V and J templates and assembled into clonotypes. Clonotypes were classified as expanded or contracted when called significant by both edgeR and NoisET, with noise models trained on biological replicates. edgeR calls used a false discovery rate-adjusted p below 0.01 and a log2 fold-change threshold of 1. PCA with hierarchical clustering of max-normalized trajectories of the 1000 most abundant clonotypes was used as exploratory dynamics analysis. The CD4 or CD8 phenotype of responding clones was assigned using the separately sequenced CD4+ and CD8+ repertoires. Clones were called with MiXCR by TCRdb after fastp trimmed the public reads at Q25, and only in-frame beta chains were retained. Rows merge per CDR3 protein into single entries with the most common DNA and genes. The V and J calls were not made by the authors but by TCRdb's processing. The sample table contains around 90,000 distinct CDR3 sequences; only one count was recorded for about 13% of them. About 27% of the sample is taken by the ten largest.

Details on this clonotype: The antigen it recognizes is unknown. The record has no base qualities; no much larger clone is one base away.

General conclusions and limits of the study: SARS-CoV-2 specificity was not confirmed for the second-wave clones peaking on day 37. Contracting CD4+ clones were found mainly in CM and EM memory subsets, while CD8+ clones were enriched in EMRA. Balanced CD4/CD8 phenotypes were observed for clones contracting from day 15 to 85, whereas a bias towards CD4+ was observed for a second wave of clones expanding from day 15 to 37. Only a couple of mild cases were covered by the study, and larger cohorts that include severe cases with pre-infection samples were considered necessary. The detection of some responding clones in pre-infection memory suggests that pre-existing cross-reactive memory T cells joined the SARS-CoV-2 response.

The CDR3 contains 14 residues, cysteine and phenylalanine counted. Only the CDR3 portion is preserved as DNA: 42 bases, with reading frame beginning at the first base. The germline V gene supplies CDR1 SQVTM and CDR2 ANQGSEA. A distance of 9 bases separates the germline ends of V and J, which lose 0 bases and 1 base respectively. Ficoll-Paque density gradient centrifugation was used to isolate PBMCs. The chain joins TRBV29-1 to TRBJ1-2; a confident D gene designation cannot be given. This TCR came from an adult woman who had mild COVID-19 (a few samples of this study predate the infection). The sample titles of this study are shuffled in the database, so cell type and time point are left out; the donor was told from shared clones. Sequenced input: PBMCs or a T cell subset sorted from them (not recorded which). The nucleotide sequence is TGCAGCGTTGAAGATGGTTCGCTTAACTATGGCTACACCTTC. Its protein is CSVEDGSLNYGYTF.